This TCR beta chain was captured in a study of blood T cell repertoires in COVID-19. This clone came up many times. Sequenced by immunoSEQ multiplex PCR; TCRdb stores in-frame clones only, minus some. The data contain a few hundred thousand clones, 70% to 90% of them singletons. Sequencing input: peripheral blood. The TCR originated in a human donor in a cohort sampled during active COVID-19.

The CDR3 bases are TGCGCCAGCAGCCTCCTAAGGCCCAGCGGGGGTCTAGTAAGCAATGAGCAGTTCTTC. It encodes CASSLLRPSGGLVSNEQFF. The chain joins TRBV4-1 to TRBJ2-1, with 8 bases fitting TRBD2. In germline, CDR1 is MGHRA, CDR2 YSYEKL. V was pared by 4 bases and J by 6 bases, with 20 bases of the junction left unmatched. This CDR3 is 19 amino acids long.